The rows below give T cell receptor beta chains drawn from one sample of a study of blood T cell repertoires in COVID-19. Sequenced by immunoSEQ multiplex PCR; TCRdb stores in-frame clones only, minus some. The sample holds roughly 430,000 clones, over 75% seen once. The sequenced material came from PBMCs or T cells enriched from blood (not recorded which). These receptors came from a middle-aged woman with acute COVID-19. Both conserved end residues are part of each CDR3. The D gene is left open where the match is weak.

TRBD2 TRBJ2-1 TRBV30 TGTGCCTGGAGTGTGGACCGGGGGGGTAAGAATGAGCAGTTCTTC CAWSVDRGGKNEQFF
. TRBJ2-1 TRBV7-8 TGTGCCAGCAGCTTAGTATACAGTTACCTCTACAATGAGCAGTTCTTC CASSLVYSYLYNEQFF
TRBD1 TRBJ1-2 TRBV5-1 TGCGCCAGCAGCTTCACAGGGGACAACTATGGCTACACCTTC CASSFTGDNYGYTF
. TRBJ2-7 TRBV7-9 . CASSLVLGMGHISYEQYF
TRBD2 TRBJ2-5 TRBV29-1 TGCAGCGTTGCCCGAGGTAGCGGGGGGCAACAAGAGACCCAGTACTTC CSVARGSGGQQETQYF
. TRBJ1-2 TRBV18 TGTGCCAGCTCACCATCCGGACAGCCAAACTATGGCTACACCTTC CASSPSGQPNYGYTF
. TRBJ2-3 TRBV12-3/TRBV12-4 TGTGCCAGCAAAGGCAGGGGATGGGATACGCAGTATTTT CASKGRGWDTQYF
TRBD1 TRBJ1-1 TRBV4-1 TGCGCCAGCAGCCAATATGGGACAGGGGAAGCTTTCTTT CASSQYGTGEAFF
. TRBJ1-6 TRBV2 TGTGCCAGCAGTGCCAGCTCCTATAATTCACCCCTCCACTTT CASSASSYNSPLHF
TRBD2 TRBJ2-7 TRBV5-4 TGTGCCAGCACCGCCGGGGGGATGCTCGGAAGCGAGCAGTACTTC CASTAGGMLGSEQYF
TRBD2 TRBJ2-5 TRBV30 TGTGCCTGGAGTGGGACTAGCGGGGGGTACCAAGAGACCCAGTACTTC CAWSGTSGGYQETQYF
. TRBJ2-2 TRBV2 TGTGCCACCCAGGGAAACGGGGAGCTGTTTTTT CATQGNGELFF
TRBD2 TRBJ2-3 TRBV3-1/TRBV3-2 TGTGCCAGCAGGCATAAACTAGCGGGGGGACCGGATACGCAGTATTTT CASRHKLAGGPDTQYF
TRBD1 TRBJ2-1 TRBV5-1 TGCGCCAGCAGCGACTACAGGGGTTTTGGCTCCTACAATGAGCAGTTCTTC CASSDYRGFGSYNEQFF